This TCR beta chain was recovered during a study of blood T cell repertoires in COVID-19. Cohorts were based on clinical histories the participants reported. This clone was found a few times. The CDR3 consists of 13 residues. Trimming removed 11 bases at V and 3 bases at J, with 16 bases between. Germline CDR1 KGHDR, CDR2 SFDVKD. In the source study's methods: The assay estimated nucleated cells by amplifying reference gene primers. Profiled with immunoSEQ multiplex PCR; TCRdb holds only in-frame clones, not every one. That table is the source of V, J and clone size, and D and trimming were worked out from the DNA. The sample includes roughly 220,000 clones, around 82% of them seen just once.

This receptor was taken from a man aged 30-40 years with acute COVID-19. Material for sequencing was PBMCs or T cells enriched from blood (not recorded which). The rearrangement uses TRBV24-1 and TRBJ2-7, with D maybe TRBD2 (6 bases). DNA of the CDR3: TGTGCCAATTGGCCGGAGGGCGGCTACGAGCAGTACTTC. Encoded protein: CANWPEGGYEQYF.